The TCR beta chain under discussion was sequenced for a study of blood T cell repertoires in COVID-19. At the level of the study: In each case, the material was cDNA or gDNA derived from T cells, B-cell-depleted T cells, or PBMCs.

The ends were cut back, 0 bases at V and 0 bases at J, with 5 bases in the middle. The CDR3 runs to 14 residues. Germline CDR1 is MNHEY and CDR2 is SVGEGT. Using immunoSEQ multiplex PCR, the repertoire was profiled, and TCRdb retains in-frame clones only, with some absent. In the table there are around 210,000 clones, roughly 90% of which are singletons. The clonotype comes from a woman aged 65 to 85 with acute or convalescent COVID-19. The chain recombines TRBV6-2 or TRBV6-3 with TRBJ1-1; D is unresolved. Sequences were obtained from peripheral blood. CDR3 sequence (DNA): TGTGCCAGCAGTTACTCGAGGGTGAACACTGAAGCTTTCTTT. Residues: CASSYSRVNTEAFF.